This T cell receptor beta chain was sequenced during a study of blood T cell repertoires in COVID-19. Study-level background: Italy, Spain and the United States were the sources of the convalescent and acute COVID-19 samples. PBMCs, B-cell-depleted T cells, or T cells provided the cDNA or gDNA that made up the material.

Germline V gene sequence: CDR1 SGHKS, CDR2 YYEKEE (reference sequence). The CDR3 covers 12 residues. V lost 0 bases, J lost 7 bases, and 5 bases lay in between. In the authors' methods: Reference gene primer amplification in the assay estimated nucleated cell counts. Repertoires were generated with immunoSEQ multiplex PCR, while TCRdb's copy carries only in-frame clones and drops some. Clone size and the V and J calls come from that table; the DNA yielded D and trimming. The sample shows approximately 190,000 clones, roughly 90% of them seen only once. This clonotype was obtained from a woman aged 35 to 49 who had recovered from COVID-19. The specimen sequenced was peripheral blood. J is TRBJ2-1 and V is TRBV5-5; D not certain. The CDR3 reads CASSLGLNEQFF. DNA of the CDR3: TGTGCCAGCAGCTTGGGCCTAAATGAGCAGTTCTTC.